The 19 T cell receptor beta chains below were found in one sample sequenced in a study of T cell responses to AZD1222 COVID-19 vaccine. Profiling relied on immunoSEQ multiplex PCR, and the TCRdb table lists in-frame clones only, not all of them. The sample shows some 80,000 clones, about 83% of them seen only once. The material sequenced was peripheral blood, taken 28 days after the second dose of the MenACWY control vaccine. These TCRs come from an adult who received the MenACWY meningococcal vaccine as a control.

V and J are TRBV7-6 and TRBJ1-1; 11 nucleotides line up with TRBD1. Trimming removed 8 bases from V and 0 bases from J; junction bases left unmatched: 8. The CDR3 has 16 residues. Looked up from germline, CDR1 is SGHVS and CDR2 is FNYEAQ. The CDR3 DNA sequence: TGTGCCAGCCGAGGACAGGGGGCTTCCTTGAACACTGAAGCTTTCTTT. It specifies CASRGQGASLNTEAFF.

The chain joins TRBV11-2 to TRBJ2-7; D perhaps matches TRBD1 (6 bases). This CDR3 contains 13 residues. Trimming removed 2 bases at V and 5 bases at J, with 10 bases between. Looked up from germline, CDR1 is SGHAT and CDR2 is FQNNGV. The CDR3, as DNA: TGTGCCAGCAGCTTAATCGGACAGAACGAGCAGTACTTC. Residues: CASSLIGQNEQYF.

The chain recombines TRBV11-2 with TRBJ2-2, with 11 bases that match TRBD2. Trimming removed 4 bases from V and 6 bases from J; junction bases left unmatched: 4. Germline V gene lookup returns CDR1 SGHAT and CDR2 FQNNGV. The length of the CDR3 is 15 residues. Written as DNA, the CDR3 is TGTGCCAGCAGCTCATCTAGCGGGAGGTCCGGGGAGCTGTTTTTT. This codes for CASSSSSGRSGELFF.

This chain links TRBV4-3 with TRBJ1-1; no reliable D call. This CDR3 has 16 amino acids. CDR1 is LGHNA, CDR2 YSLEER, per germline. V lost 0 bases to trimming and J lost 1 base, with 12 bases between them. The CDR3 loop reads CASSQDPSGENTEAFF. In DNA form, the CDR3 reads TGCGCCAGCAGCCAAGATCCGTCCGGGGAGAACACTGAAGCTTTCTTT.

J is TRBJ1-6 and V is TRBV14; D unclear. Germline lookup yields CDR1 SGHDN and CDR2 FVKESK. This CDR3 region has 15 residues. The ends were cut back, 5 bases at V and 9 bases at J, with 17 bases in the middle. Here the CDR3 reads CASSSYGGRGSPLHF. CDR3 bases: TGTGCCAGCAGCTCCTACGGCGGTCGCGGTTCACCCCTCCACTTT.

This rearrangement joins TRBV29-1 to TRBJ1-1; a possible D gene is TRBD1 (6 bases). The V and J ends lost 5 bases and 1 base respectively, with 17 bases between them. Germline assignment: CDR1 SQVTM and CDR2 ANQGSEA. The CDR3 totals 15 residues. The CDR3 loop reads CSVTGRGRRNTEAFF. CDR3 in DNA: TGCAGCGTTACAGGGAGAGGGCGGAGGAACACTGAAGCTTTCTTT.

J is TRBJ1-1 and V is TRBV7-2, with D unclear. This CDR3 has 16 residues. CDR1 is SGHTA, CDR2 FQGNSA, per germline. V was cut by 4 bases and J by 1 base, with 16 bases left in between. CDR3 DNA sequence: TGTGCCAGCAGCTCAGGATGGTCGACACCGAACACTGAAGCTTTCTTT. Amino acids: CASSSGWSTPNTEAFF.

The V and J genes are TRBV28 and TRBJ2-2, with D perhaps TRBD1 (5 bases). This CDR3 comprises 14 residues. Trimming shortened V by 7 bases and J by 1 base, and 10 bases separated the two germline ends. Germline V gene sequence: CDR1 MDHEN, CDR2 SYDVKM. DNA for the CDR3: TGTGCCAGCACCGAAACAGGGAACACCGGGGAGCTGTTTTTT. Its translation: CASTETGNTGELFF.

This clone has more than one count but fewer than ten. This sequence joins TRBV5-5 and TRBJ2-2; no reliable D call. The CDR3 extends over 13 amino acids. Germline V gives CDR1 SGHKS, CDR2 YYEKEE (reference sequence). With 3 bases removed from V and 8 bases from J, the gap between germline ends came to 11 bases. CDR3 coding DNA: TGTGCCAGCAGCTATGGGGTAGAGGGGGAGCTGTTTTTT. It is translated as CASSYGVEGELFF. The full variable domain, completed using reference TRBV5-5 and TRBJ2-2, is DAGVTQSPTHLIKTRGQQVTLRCSPISGHKSVSWYQQVLGQGPQFIFQYYEKEERGRGNFPDRFSARQFPNYSSELNVNALLLGDSALYLCASSYGVEGELFFGEGSRLTVL.

This chain uses TRBV7-9 with TRBJ1-6; D is undetermined. Trimming cost V 3 bases and J 7 bases, with 4 bases left between them. The CDR3 has 12 residues. Germline values: CDR1 SEHNR, CDR2 FQNEAQ (reference sequence). CDR3 sequence reads: CASSFGNSPLHF. The CDR3 DNA reads as TGTGCCAGCAGCTTCGGGAATTCACCCCTCCACTTT.

The chain carries TRBV30 and TRBJ2-7, with D possibly TRBD2 on 6 matching bases. CDR3 length: 11 amino acids. The germline V gene encodes CDR1 GTSNPN and CDR2 SVGIG (reference sequence). The V and J ends lost 7 bases and 4 bases respectively, with 11 bases between them. CDR3 DNA: TGTGCCTTGGTCGGAGGGTACGAGCAGTACTTC. Its translation: CALVGGYEQYF.

The rearrangement joins TRBV5-1 to TRBJ2-7, with D unresolved. The V gene's germline CDR1 is SGHRS and CDR2 YFSETQ. CDR3 size: 15 residues. V lost 4 bases and J 0 bases, leaving 14 bases between the germline ends. This CDR3 reads CASSLAGRSSYEQYF. CDR3 in DNA: TGCGCCAGCAGCCTGGCCGGTAGGAGCTCCTACGAGCAGTACTTC.

Comments on this clone: This specimen includes other DNA sequences encoding the same CDR3. V usage is TRBV6-2 or TRBV6-3 and J usage is TRBJ2-3, with D maybe TRBD2 (5 bases). This CDR3 has 14 residues. The V end lost 2 bases, the J end lost 3 bases, and 9 bases lay between the germline ends. Germline V gene lookup returns CDR1 MNHEY and CDR2 SVGEGT. DNA for the CDR3: TGTGCCAGCAGTTACAGCGGCGGGACAGATACGCAGTATTTT. It encodes CASSYSGGTDTQYF.

V usage is TRBV7-2 and J usage is TRBJ1-1; the match to TRBD1 covers 8 bases. Losses at the gene ends were 0 bases for V and 11 bases for J; bases not matched to a gene: 5. CDR1 and CDR2 (germline): SGHTA, FQGNSA. The CDR3 runs 13 residues. The CDR3 nucleotides are TGTGCCAGCAGCTTAGCGGGACAGGTGGTCGCTTTCTTT. Its protein product is CASSLAGQVVAFF. Drawing the rest from reference TRBV7-2 and TRBJ1-1, the complete variable domain is GAGVSQSPSNKVTEKGKDVELRCDPISGHTALYWYRQSLGQGLEFLIYFQGNSAPDKSGLPSDRFSAERTGGSVSTLTIQRTQQEDSAVYLCASSLAGQVVAFFGQGTRLTVV.

The chain uses TRBV2 and TRBJ1-5; TRBD1 matches at 8 bases. In germline, CDR1 is SNHLY, CDR2 FYNNEI. V lost 4 bases to trimming and J lost 5 bases; unmatched junction nucleotides: 7. The CDR3 is 15 amino acids. CDR3 in amino acids: CASSGRQGADQPQHF. The CDR3 nucleotides read TGTGCCAGCAGTGGTCGGCAGGGGGCTGATCAGCCCCAGCATTTT.

The V call is TRBV7-2, the J call TRBJ1-1, with 8 nucleotides matching TRBD1. The J segment lost 10 bases and the V segment lost 4 bases, leaving 8 bases of the junction unmatched. In germline, CDR1 is SGHTA, CDR2 FQGNSA. CDR3 length: 13 residues. As DNA, the CDR3 is TGTGCCAGCAGCTCGTCAGGGGGCAGGATAGCTTTCTTT. This codes for CASSSSGGRIAFF.

This sequence joins TRBV28 and TRBJ1-2; D perhaps matches TRBD1 (6 bases). Germline assignment: CDR1 MDHEN and CDR2 SYDVKM. V was shortened by 5 bases and J by 2 bases, with 18 bases between the two germline ends. The CDR3 length is 16 residues. The CDR3 is CASSPTPDRRNYGYTF. The CDR3 DNA is TGTGCCAGCAGTCCAACCCCCGACAGGAGGAACTATGGCTACACCTTC.

This chain uses TRBV7-9 with TRBJ2-5; 9 nucleotides match TRBD2. V was clipped by 4 bases and J by 5 bases; unmatched bases: 2. Germline-derived CDR1 and CDR2 are SEHNR and FQNEAQ (reference sequence). The CDR3 has 13 amino acids. CDR3: CASSWTSEETQYF. CDR3 nucleotide sequence: TGTGCCAGCAGCTGGACTAGCGAGGAGACCCAGTACTTC.

This clone was observed a handful of times. The chain carries TRBV9 and TRBJ2-5, with 9 bases lining up with TRBD2. This CDR3 has 17 amino acids. The ends lost 0 bases at V and 2 bases at J; junction bases unmatched: 8. The V gene's germline CDR1 is SGDLS and CDR2 YYNGEE. This CDR3 is CASSVAHSGGSQETQYF. As DNA, the CDR3 is TGTGCCAGCAGCGTAGCCCATAGCGGGGGCTCGCAAGAGACCCAGTACTTC. The full variable domain, its missing parts supplied by reference TRBV9 and TRBJ2-5, is DSGVTQTPKHLITATGQRVTLRCSPRSGDLSVYWYQQSLDQGLQFLIQYYNGEERAKGNILERFSAQQFPDLHSELNLSSLELGDSALYFCASSVAHSGGSQETQYFGPGTRLLVL.